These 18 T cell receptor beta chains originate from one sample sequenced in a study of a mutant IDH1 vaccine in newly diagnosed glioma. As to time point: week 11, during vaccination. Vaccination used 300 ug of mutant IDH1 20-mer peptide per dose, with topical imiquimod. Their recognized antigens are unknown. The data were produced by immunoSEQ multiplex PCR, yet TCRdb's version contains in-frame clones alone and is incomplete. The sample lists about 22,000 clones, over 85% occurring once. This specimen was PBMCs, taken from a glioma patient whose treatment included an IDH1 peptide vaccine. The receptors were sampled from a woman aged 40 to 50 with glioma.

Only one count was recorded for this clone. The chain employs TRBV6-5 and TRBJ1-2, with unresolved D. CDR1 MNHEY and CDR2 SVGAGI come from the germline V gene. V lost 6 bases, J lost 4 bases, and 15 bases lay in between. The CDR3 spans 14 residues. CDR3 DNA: TGTGCCAGCAGGCTTCTCGAGGGCAGCTATGGCTACACCTTC. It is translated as CASRLLEGSYGYTF.

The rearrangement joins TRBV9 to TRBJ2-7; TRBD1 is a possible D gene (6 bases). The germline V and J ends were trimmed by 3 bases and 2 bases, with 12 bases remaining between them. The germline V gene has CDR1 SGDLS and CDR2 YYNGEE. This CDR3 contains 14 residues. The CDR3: CASSAGDTTYEQYF. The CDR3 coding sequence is TGTGCCAGCAGCGCAGGGGACACAACCTACGAGCAGTACTTC.

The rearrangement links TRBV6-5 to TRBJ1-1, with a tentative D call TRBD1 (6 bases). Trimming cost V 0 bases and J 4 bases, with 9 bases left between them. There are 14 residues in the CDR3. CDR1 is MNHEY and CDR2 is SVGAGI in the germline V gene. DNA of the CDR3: TGTGCCAGCAGTTACTCTGGGGGGCGCACTGAAGCTTTCTTT. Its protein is CASSYSGGRTEAFF.

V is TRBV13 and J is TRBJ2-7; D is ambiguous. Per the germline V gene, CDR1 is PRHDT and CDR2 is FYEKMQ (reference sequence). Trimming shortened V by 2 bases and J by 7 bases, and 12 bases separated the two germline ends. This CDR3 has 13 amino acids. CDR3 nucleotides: TGTGCCAGCAGCTTAATAGGGCTCCCGGAGCAGTACTTC. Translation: CASSLIGLPEQYF.

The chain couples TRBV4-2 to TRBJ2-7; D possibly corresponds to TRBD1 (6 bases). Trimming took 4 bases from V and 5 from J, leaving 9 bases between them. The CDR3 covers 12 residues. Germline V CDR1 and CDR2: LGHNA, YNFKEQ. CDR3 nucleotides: TGTGCCAGCAGCCTAGACAGGAACGAGCAGTACTTC. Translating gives CASSLDRNEQYF.

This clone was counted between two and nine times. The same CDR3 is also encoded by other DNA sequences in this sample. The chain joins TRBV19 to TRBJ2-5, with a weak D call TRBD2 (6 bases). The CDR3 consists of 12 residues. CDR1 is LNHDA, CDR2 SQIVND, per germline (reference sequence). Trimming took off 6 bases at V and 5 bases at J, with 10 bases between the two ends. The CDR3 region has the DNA TGTGCCAGTAGACAGGCGGGGGAGACCCAGTACTTC. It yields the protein CASRQAGETQYF.

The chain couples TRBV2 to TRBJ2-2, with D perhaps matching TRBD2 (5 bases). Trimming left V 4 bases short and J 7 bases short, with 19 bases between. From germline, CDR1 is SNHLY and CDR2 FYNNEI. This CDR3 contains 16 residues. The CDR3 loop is CASSARGPSSGGELFF. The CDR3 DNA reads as TGTGCCAGCAGTGCCAGAGGGCCCTCGTCTGGCGGGGAGCTGTTTTTT.

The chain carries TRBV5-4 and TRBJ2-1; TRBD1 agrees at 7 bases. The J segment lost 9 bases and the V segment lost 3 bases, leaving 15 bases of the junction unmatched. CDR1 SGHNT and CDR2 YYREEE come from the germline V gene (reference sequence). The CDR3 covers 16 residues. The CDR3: CASSSLGGTVGLEQFF. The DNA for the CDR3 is TGTGCCAGCAGCTCTTTAGGTGGGACAGTGGGTCTTGAGCAGTTCTTC.

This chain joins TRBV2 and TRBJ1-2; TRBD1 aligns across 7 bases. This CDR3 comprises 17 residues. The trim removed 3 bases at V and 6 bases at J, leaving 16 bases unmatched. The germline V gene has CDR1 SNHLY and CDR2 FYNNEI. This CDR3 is CASSDRAGGYQVHGYTF. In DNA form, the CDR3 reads TGTGCCAGCAGTGATAGGGCAGGGGGGTACCAAGTTCATGGCTACACCTTC.

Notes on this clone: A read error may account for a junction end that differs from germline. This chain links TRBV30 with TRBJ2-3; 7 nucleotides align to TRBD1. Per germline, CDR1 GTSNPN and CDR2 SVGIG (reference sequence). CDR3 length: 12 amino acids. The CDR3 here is CVWSLGGDTQYF. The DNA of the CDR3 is TGTGTCTGGAGTCTAGGGGGCGATACGCAGTATTTT.

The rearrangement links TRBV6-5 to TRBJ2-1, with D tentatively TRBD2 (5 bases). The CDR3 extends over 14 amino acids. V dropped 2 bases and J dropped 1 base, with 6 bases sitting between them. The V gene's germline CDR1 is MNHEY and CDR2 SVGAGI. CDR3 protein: CASSYRRSYNEQFF. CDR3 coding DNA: TGTGCCAGCAGTTACCGGAGGTCCTACAATGAGCAGTTCTTC.

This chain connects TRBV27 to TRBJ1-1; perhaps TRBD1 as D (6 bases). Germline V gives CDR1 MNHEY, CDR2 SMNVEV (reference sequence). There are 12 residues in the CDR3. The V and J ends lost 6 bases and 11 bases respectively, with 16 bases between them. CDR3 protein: CASSLGGARAFF. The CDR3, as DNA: TGTGCCAGCAGCCTAGGGGGGGCTCGGGCTTTCTTT.

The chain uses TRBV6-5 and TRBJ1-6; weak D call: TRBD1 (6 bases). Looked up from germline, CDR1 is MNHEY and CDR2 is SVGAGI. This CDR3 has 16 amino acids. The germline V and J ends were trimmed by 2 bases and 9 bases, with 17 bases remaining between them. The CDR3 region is CASSYQQGGISSPLHF. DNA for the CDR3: TGTGCCAGCAGTTACCAACAGGGAGGTATATCTTCACCCCTCCACTTT.

This CDR3 reads CASSSKRGSANEKLFF. DNA for the CDR3: TGTGCCAGCAGCTCCAAAAGGGGTTCGGCTAATGAAAAACTGTTTTTT. The rearrangement links TRBV5-6 to TRBJ1-4, with D possibly TRBD1 on 5 matching bases. V gave up 3 bases and J gave up 3 bases, with 15 bases separating them. The CDR3 has 16 amino acids. Germline V gene lookup returns CDR1 SGHDT and CDR2 YYEEEE. The full variable domain, with the rest looked up from reference TRBV5-6 and TRBJ1-4, is DAGVTQSPTHLIKTRGQQVTLRCSPKSGHDTVSWYQQALGQGPQFIFQYYEEEERQRGNFPDRFSGHQFPNYSSELNVNALLLGDSALYLCASSSKRGSANEKLFFGSGTQLSVL.

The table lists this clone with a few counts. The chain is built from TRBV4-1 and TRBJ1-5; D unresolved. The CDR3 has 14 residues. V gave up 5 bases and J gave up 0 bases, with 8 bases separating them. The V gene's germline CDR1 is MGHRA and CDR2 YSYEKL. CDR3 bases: TGCGCCAGCAGCGCAGCAAATAGCAATCAGCCCCAGCATTTT. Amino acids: CASSAANSNQPQHF.

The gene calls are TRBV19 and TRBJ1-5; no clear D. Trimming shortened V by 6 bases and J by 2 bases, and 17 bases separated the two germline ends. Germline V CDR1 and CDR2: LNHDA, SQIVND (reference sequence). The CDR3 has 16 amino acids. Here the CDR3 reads CASRTSRSVGNQPQHF. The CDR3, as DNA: TGTGCCAGTAGAACCTCCAGGTCCGTAGGCAATCAGCCCCAGCATTTT.

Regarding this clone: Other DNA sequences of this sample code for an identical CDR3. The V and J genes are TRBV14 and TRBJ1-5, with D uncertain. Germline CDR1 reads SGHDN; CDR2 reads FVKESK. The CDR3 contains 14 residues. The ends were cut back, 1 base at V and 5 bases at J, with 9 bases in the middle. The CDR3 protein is CASSQGGNHQPQHF. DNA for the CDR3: TGTGCCAGCAGCCAAGGTGGGAACCATCAGCCCCAGCATTTT.

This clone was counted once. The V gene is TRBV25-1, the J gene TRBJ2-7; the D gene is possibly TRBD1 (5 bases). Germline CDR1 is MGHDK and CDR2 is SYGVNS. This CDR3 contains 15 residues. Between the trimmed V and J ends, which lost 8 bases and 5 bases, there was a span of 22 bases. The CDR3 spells CASAPAGYLSDEQYF. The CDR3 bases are TGTGCCAGCGCTCCGGCAGGGTACCTATCGGACGAGCAGTACTTC.